A selection of T cell receptor beta chains follows, all from one sample in a study of blood T cell repertoires in COVID-19. Profiling relied on immunoSEQ multiplex PCR, and the TCRdb table lists in-frame clones only, not all of them. This sample has around 120,000 clones; around 87% occur once, and the top ten carry roughly 30%. Input material: peripheral blood. The receptors originated from a woman between 65 and 79 years old with acute or convalescent COVID-19. Both conserved end residues are part of each CDR3. A D gene is named only where the DNA matches it firmly. Expanded clones are given a class, and other clones once, few, many or no size at all.

NA,TRBJ1-5,TRBV9,NA,CASSVGLNQPQHF,TGTGCCAGCAGCGTAGGGCTGAATCAGCCCCAGCATTTT
NA,TRBJ2-5,TRBV19,NA,CASSIDSEETQYF,TGTGCCAGTAGTATTGACAGTGAAGAGACCCAGTACTTC
NA,TRBJ2-7,TRBV5-4,TRBD2,CASSLSLAGPYEQYF,TGTGCCAGCAGCTTATCACTAGCGGGACCCTACGAGCAGTACTTC
NA,TRBJ1-2,TRBV6-1,TRBD1,CASSEGGQGRGYTF,TGTGCCAGCAGTGAAGGGGGACAGGGACGAGGCTACACCTTC
NA,TRBJ1-1,TRBV5-1,NA,CASSQQGHNTEAFF,TGCGCCAGCAGCCAACAGGGTCACAACACTGAAGCTTTCTTT
NA,TRBJ1-5,TRBV18,TRBD1,CASSPSRTGGSNQPQHF,TGTGCCAGCTCACCAAGCAGGACAGGGGGTAGCAATCAGCCCCAGCATTTT
once,TRBJ2-5,TRBV4-1,TRBD1,CASSRTGGETQYF,TGCGCCAGCAGCCGAACAGGGGGAGAGACCCAGTACTTC
NA,TRBJ2-2,TRBV5-4,TRBD2,CASSLRQRGGTGELFF,TGTGCCAGCAGCCTGCGCCAGCGGGGGGGCACCGGGGAGCTGTTTTTT
once,TRBJ2-5,TRBV9,NA,CASSVAGGYQYF,TGTGCCAGCAGCGTAGCTGGGGGGTACCAGTACTTC
NA,TRBJ1-5,TRBV19,NA,CASSIRAPPPGQPQHF,TGTGCCAGTAGTATCAGGGCACCGCCTCCGGGTCAGCCCCAGCATTTT
NA,TRBJ2-3,TRBV11-2,TRBD1,CASSSRPGTGPTDTQYF,TGTGCCAGCAGCTCACGTCCCGGGACAGGACCCACAGATACGCAGTATTTT
NA,TRBJ1-1,TRBV9,NA,CASSVKLAAIYSMNTEAFF,TGTGCCAGCAGCGTAAAGTTGGCAGCGATTTACTCCATGAACACTGAAGCTTTCTTT
NA,TRBJ1-1,TRBV10-3,NA,CAISEATDNTEAFF,TGTGCCATCAGTGAAGCGACTGACAACACTGAAGCTTTCTTT
NA,TRBJ1-1,TRBV2,TRBD1,CASSDRTGVFGTEAFF,TGTGCCAGCAGTGACCGGACAGGGGTGTTTGGCACTGAAGCTTTCTTT
once,TRBJ2-1,TRBV12-3/TRBV12-4,TRBD1,CASGRTGVNEQFF,TGTGCCAGCGGCAGGACAGGGGTCAATGAGCAGTTCTTC
NA,TRBJ2-5,TRBV18,TRBD1,CASSPLGTGDPETQYF,TGTGCCAGCTCACCACTAGGGACAGGGGACCCAGAGACCCAGTACTTC
NA,TRBJ1-5,TRBV6-5,NA,CASSIGGNQPQHF,TGTGCCAGCTCAATAGGAGGGAATCAGCCCCAGCATTTT
NA,TRBJ1-1,TRBV30,NA,CAWKRGSGKWTEAFF,TGTGCCTGGAAGCGTGGAAGCGGGAAGTGGACTGAAGCTTTCTTT
NA,TRBJ2-3,TRBV7-9,NA,CASSHPAGNLADTQYF,TGTGCCAGCAGCCACCCGGCAGGGAACTTGGCAGATACGCAGTATTTT
NA,TRBJ1-5,TRBV6-5,NA,CASGGYINQPQHF,TGTGCCAGCGGGGGGTATATCAATCAGCCCCAGCATTTT
NA,TRBJ1-4,TRBV29-1,NA,CSVVQGSYEKLFF,TGCAGCGTCGTACAGGGATCTTATGAAAAACTGTTTTTT
NA,TRBJ2-7,TRBV7-9,TRBD1,CASSDRGGQGAREQYF,TGTGCCAGCAGCGACAGGGGGGGACAGGGGGCGCGAGAGCAGTACTTC
NA,TRBJ2-5,TRBV18,NA,CASSPPWTGETQYF,TGTGCCAGCTCACCACCGTGGACGGGGGAGACCCAGTACTTC
NA,TRBJ1-5,TRBV12-3/TRBV12-4,NA,CASRMGGGQPQHF,TGTGCCAGCAGGATGGGTGGCGGGCAGCCCCAGCATTTT
NA,TRBJ1-3,TRBV2,NA,CAKPPGGGRLSGNTIYF,TGTGCCAAACCCCCGGGGGGTGGTAGACTCTCTGGAAACACCATATATTTT
NA,TRBJ1-5,TRBV6-6,TRBD1,CASSSGQGPPHQPQHF,TGTGCCAGCAGTTCCGGACAGGGCCCACCTCATCAGCCCCAGCATTTT
NA,TRBJ2-3,TRBV28,NA,CASSPRPTSTDTQYF,TGTGCCAGCAGCCCCCGCCCCACTAGCACAGATACGCAGTATTTT
NA,TRBJ2-2,TRBV7-9,NA,CATRRGSRDTGELFF,TGTGCCACCAGGAGGGGGAGCCGGGACACCGGGGAGCTGTTTTTT
NA,TRBJ2-7,TRBV3-1/TRBV3-2,NA,CASSPRGSPQYF,TGTGCCAGCAGTCCCCGGGGGTCCCCTCAGTACTTC
NA,TRBJ1-1,TRBV30,TRBD1,CACGTGGDVTEAFF,TGTGCCTGCGGGACAGGGGGCGATGTCACTGAAGCTTTCTTT
NA,TRBJ1-2,TRBV28,NA,CASSLDRYYGYTF,TGTGCCAGCAGTTTAGACAGGTACTATGGCTACACCTTC
NA,TRBJ2-7,TRBV5-4,NA,CASSSRDTSYEQYF,TGTGCCAGCAGCTCCCGGGACACCAGCTACGAGCAGTACTTC
NA,TRBJ1-5,TRBV4-1,NA,CASSSGVYQPQHF,TGCGCCAGCAGCTCAGGGGTCTATCAGCCCCAGCATTTT
NA,TRBJ1-5,TRBV28,TRBD1,CASSFRDRISAQHF,TGTGCCAGCAGTTTCCGGGACAGGATTTCGGCCCAGCATTTT
NA,TRBJ1-1,TRBV3-1/TRBV3-2,NA,CASSQAAGGGRTEAFF,TGTGCCAGCAGCCAAGCCGCCGGGGGGGGGCGAACTGAAGCTTTCTTT
NA,TRBJ1-5,TRBV18,NA,CASSPGGGNQPQHF,TGTGCCAGCTCACCTGGAGGGGGCAATCAGCCCCAGCATTTT
NA,TRBJ2-3,TRBV5-1,TRBD1,CASSVLDRGTDTQYF,TGCGCCAGCAGCGTCTTGGACAGGGGCACAGATACGCAGTATTTT
NA,TRBJ1-6,TRBV2,NA,CASSEVAGKSSYNSPLHF,TGTGCCAGCAGTGAAGTGGCAGGGAAGAGCTCCTATAATTCACCCCTCCACTTT
NA,TRBJ1-2,TRBV7-9,NA,CASSFLFFDYGYTF,TGTGCCAGCAGCTTTCTTTTCTTTGACTATGGCTACACCTTC
few,TRBJ1-4,TRBV7-9,NA,CASSFRATNEKLFF,TGTGCCAGCAGCTTCAGGGCAACTAATGAAAAACTGTTTTTT
NA,TRBJ1-1,TRBV5-7,NA,CASSCPGARTEAFF,TGTGCCAGCAGCTGCCCAGGGGCGCGAACTGAAGCTTTCTTT
NA,TRBJ2-6,TRBV18,TRBD1,CASSRGTGPSGANVLTF,TGTGCCAGCTCACGCGGGACAGGGCCCTCTGGGGCCAACGTCCTGACTTTC
once,TRBJ2-7,TRBV19,NA,CASSIRTSYEQYF,TGTGCCAGTAGTATTCGGACTTCCTACGAGCAGTACTTC
NA,TRBJ1-4,TRBV5-6,NA,CASSSSAGAPYEKLFF,TGTGCCAGCAGTTCATCCGCAGGGGCGCCCTATGAAAAACTGTTTTTT
NA,TRBJ1-1,TRBV11-2,NA,CASSLLSYRATEAFF,TGTGCCAGCAGCCTCCTCTCCTACAGGGCCACTGAAGCTTTCTTT
NA,TRBJ2-7,TRBV11-2,NA,CASSLVLGAVVSYEQYF,TGTGCCAGCAGCTTAGTACTGGGGGCGGTTGTTTCCTACGAGCAGTACTTC
once,TRBJ2-1,TRBV7-3,TRBD1,CASSSEDRRYNEQFF,TGTGCCAGCAGCTCAGAGGACAGGCGCTACAATGAGCAGTTCTTC
NA,TRBJ2-3,TRBV29-1,NA,CSVEGRATDTQYF,TGCAGCGTTGAAGGCAGGGCCACAGATACGCAGTATTTT
once,TRBJ1-2,TRBV7-3,TRBD1,CASSLGPGTGGSGYTF,TGTGCCAGCAGCTTAGGTCCCGGGACAGGGGGGAGCGGCTACACCTTC
NA,TRBJ1-3,TRBV4-1,NA,CASSPDGRGTRVNGSGNTIYF,TGCGCCAGCAGCCCCGACGGACGTGGGACAAGGGTGAATGGCTCTGGAAACACCATATATTTT
NA,TRBJ1-3,TRBV4-2,TRBD1,CASSQSTGDPRGNTIYF,TGTGCCAGCAGCCAATCGACAGGGGATCCACGTGGAAACACCATATATTTT
NA,TRBJ2-1,TRBV28,NA,CASIPARGDYGNEQFF,TGTGCCAGCATCCCCGCTCGAGGAGACTACGGGAATGAGCAGTTCTTC
NA,TRBJ1-1,TRBV11-2,TRBD1,CASSSGGLNTEAFF,TGTGCCAGCAGCTCAGGGGGCTTAAACACTGAAGCTTTCTTT
NA,TRBJ1-5,TRBV28,TRBD1,CASSSRGWGQRNQPQHF,TGTGCCAGCAGTTCCCGCGGATGGGGACAGCGCAATCAGCCCCAGCATTTT
NA,TRBJ1-2,TRBV19,NA,CASRVPGSGGYTF,TGTGCCAGTAGGGTTCCGGGATCAGGAGGCTACACCTTC
NA,TRBJ2-1,TRBV7-3,TRBD2,CASSLKEAGAYNEQFF,TGTGCCAGCAGCTTAAAGGAAGCGGGGGCTTACAATGAGCAGTTCTTC
few,TRBJ2-7,TRBV6-5,TRBD2,CASRVSGGGEQYF,TGTGCCAGCAGGGTTAGCGGGGGGGGCGAGCAGTACTTC
NA,TRBJ1-3,TRBV2,NA,CASSRGVGSGNTIYF,TGTGCCAGCAGCCGAGGTGTAGGCTCTGGAAACACCATATATTTT
once,TRBJ2-7,TRBV28,NA,CASSFLDTSYEQYF,TGTGCCAGCAGTTTTTTGGACACCTCCTACGAGCAGTACTTC